This T cell receptor (beta chain) was identified during a study of OX40 agonist ivuxolimab in advanced cancers. About the study: Clinicians treated patients with ivuxolimab, an agonistic anti-OX40 (CD134) antibody.

The CDR3 has 14 amino acids. Deletions cut 0 bases from V and 3 bases from J, with 9 bases between. CDR1 and CDR2 (germline): SGDLS, YYNGEE. This clone occurred a few times. Using immunoSEQ multiplex PCR, the repertoire was profiled, and TCRdb retains in-frame clones only, with some absent. The table shows over 100,000 clones, with around 87% occurring only once. V usage is TRBV9 and J usage is TRBJ1-1; D gene unclear. This clonotype was sampled from an adult with an advanced solid tumor such as melanoma, head and neck, liver or kidney cancer. Sample: CD4+ or CD8+ T cells sorted from blood, taken in a trial of the OX40 agonist ivuxolimab. The CDR3 DNA reads TGTGCCAGCAGCGTAGAGCCCCAGGACACTGAAGCTTTCTTT. Its protein product is CASSVEPQDTEAFF.